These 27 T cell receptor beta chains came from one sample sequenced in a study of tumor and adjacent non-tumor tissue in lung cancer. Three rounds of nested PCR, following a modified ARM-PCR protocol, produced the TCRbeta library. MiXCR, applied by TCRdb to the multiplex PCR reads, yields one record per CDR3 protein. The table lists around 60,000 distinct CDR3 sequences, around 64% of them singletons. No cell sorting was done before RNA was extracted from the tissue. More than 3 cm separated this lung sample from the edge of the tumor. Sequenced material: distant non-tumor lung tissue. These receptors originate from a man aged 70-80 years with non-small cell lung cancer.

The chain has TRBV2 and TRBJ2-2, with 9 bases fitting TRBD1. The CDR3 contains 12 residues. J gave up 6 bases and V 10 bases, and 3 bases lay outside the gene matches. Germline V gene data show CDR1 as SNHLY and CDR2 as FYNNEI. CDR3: CATGTGSGELFF. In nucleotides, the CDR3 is TGTGCCACCGGGACAGGGTCCGGGGAGCTGTTTTTT.

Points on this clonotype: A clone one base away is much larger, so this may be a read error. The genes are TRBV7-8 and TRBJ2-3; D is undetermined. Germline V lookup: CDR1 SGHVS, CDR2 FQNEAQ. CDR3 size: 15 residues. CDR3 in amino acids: CAGRNTGGSTDTQYF. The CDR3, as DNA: TGTGCCGGCAGAAATACGGGCGGTTCCACAGATACGCAGTATTTT.

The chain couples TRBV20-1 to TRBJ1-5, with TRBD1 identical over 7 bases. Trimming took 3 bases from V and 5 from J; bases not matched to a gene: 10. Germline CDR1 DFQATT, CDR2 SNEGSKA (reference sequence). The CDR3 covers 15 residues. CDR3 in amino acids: CSARKTGRRDQPQHF. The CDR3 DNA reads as TGCAGTGCTAGGAAGACAGGGCGCCGGGATCAGCCCCAGCATTTT.

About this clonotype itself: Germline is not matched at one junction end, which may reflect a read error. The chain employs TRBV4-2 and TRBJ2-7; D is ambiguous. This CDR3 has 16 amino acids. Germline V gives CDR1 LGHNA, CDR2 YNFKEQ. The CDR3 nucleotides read TGTGCCAGCAGCCTTAGATGGCGCCTGAGCTCCTACGAACAGTACTTC. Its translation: CASSLRWRLSSYEQYF.

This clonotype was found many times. This CDR3 reads CSHRVAVNTEAFF. The DNA for the CDR3 is TGCAGTCACAGGGTCGCGGTGAACACTGAAGCTTTCTTT. This rearrangement joins TRBV20-1 to TRBJ1-1; TRBD1 might be the D (6 bases). Germline-derived CDR1 and CDR2 are DFQATT and SNEGSKA (reference sequence). V lost 8 bases and J lost 0, with 13 bases in between. The CDR3 consists of 13 residues.

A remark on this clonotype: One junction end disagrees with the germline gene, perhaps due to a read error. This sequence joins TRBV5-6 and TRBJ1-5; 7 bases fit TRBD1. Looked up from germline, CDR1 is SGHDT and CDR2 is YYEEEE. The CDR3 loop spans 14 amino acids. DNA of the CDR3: TGTGTCAGCAGCTTAACAGGGGGCAATCAGCCCCAGCATTTT. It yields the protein CVSSLTGGNQPQHF.

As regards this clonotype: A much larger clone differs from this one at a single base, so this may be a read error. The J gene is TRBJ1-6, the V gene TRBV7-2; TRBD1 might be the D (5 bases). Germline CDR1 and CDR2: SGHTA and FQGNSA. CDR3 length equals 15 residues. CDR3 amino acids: CVSSPRRGNNSPLHF. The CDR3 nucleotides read TGTGTCAGCAGCCCAAGGAGGGGCAATAATTCACCCCTCCACTTT.

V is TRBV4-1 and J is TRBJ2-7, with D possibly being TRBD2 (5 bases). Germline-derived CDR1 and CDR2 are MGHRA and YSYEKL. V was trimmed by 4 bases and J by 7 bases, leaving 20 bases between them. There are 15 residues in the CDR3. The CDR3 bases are TGCGCCAGCAGCCGAGCACACGGGGTTCTTTATGAGCAGTACTTC. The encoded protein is CASSRAHGVLYEQYF.

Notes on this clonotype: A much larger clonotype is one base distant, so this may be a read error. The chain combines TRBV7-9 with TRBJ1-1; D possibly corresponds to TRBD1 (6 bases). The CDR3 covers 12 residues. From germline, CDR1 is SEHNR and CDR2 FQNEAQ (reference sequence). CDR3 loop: CASSPSLGHPAF. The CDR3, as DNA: TGTGCCAGCAGCCCGAGCCTGGGACACCCGGCCTTT. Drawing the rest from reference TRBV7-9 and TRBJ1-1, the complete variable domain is DTGVSQNPRHKITKRGQNVTFRCDPISEHNRLYWYRQTLGQGPEFLTYFQNEAQLEKSRLLSDRFSAERPKGSFSTLEIQRTEQGDSAMYLCASSPSLGHPAFGQGTRLTVV.

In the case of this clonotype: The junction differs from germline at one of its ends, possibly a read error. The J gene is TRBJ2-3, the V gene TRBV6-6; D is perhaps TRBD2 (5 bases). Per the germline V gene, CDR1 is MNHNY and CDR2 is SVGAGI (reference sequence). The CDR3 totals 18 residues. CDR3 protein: CANSPRGRGGGNTDTQYF. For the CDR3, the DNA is TGTGCCAACAGTCCTAGAGGGAGAGGCGGTGGGAACACAGATACGCAGTATTTT.

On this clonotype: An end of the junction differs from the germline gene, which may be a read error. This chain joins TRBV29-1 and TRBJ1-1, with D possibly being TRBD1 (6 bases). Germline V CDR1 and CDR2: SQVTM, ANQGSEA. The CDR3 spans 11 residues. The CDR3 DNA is TGTAGCGTTGTGACAGGCATTGAAACTTTCTTT. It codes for CSVVTGIETFF.

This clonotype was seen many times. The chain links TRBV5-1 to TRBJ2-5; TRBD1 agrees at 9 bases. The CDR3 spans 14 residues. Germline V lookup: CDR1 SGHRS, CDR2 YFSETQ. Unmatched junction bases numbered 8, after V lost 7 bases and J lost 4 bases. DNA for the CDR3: TGCGCCAGCCGGACAGGGGCCGGAAGAGAGACCCAGTACTTC. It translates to CASRTGAGRETQYF. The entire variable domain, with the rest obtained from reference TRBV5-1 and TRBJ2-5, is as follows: KAGVTQTPRYLIKTRGQQVTLSCSPISGHRSVSWYQQTPGQGLQFLFEYFSETQRNKGNFPGRFSGRQFSNSRSEMNVSTLELGDSALYLCASRTGAGRETQYFGPGTRLLVL.

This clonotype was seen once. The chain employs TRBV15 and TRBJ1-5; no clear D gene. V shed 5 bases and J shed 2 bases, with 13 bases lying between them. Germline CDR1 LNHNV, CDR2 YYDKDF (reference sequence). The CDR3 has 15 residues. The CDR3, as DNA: TGTGCCACCAGCTCGGGCAGCGTAGGCAATCAGCCCCAGCATTTT. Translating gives CATSSGSVGNQPQHF.

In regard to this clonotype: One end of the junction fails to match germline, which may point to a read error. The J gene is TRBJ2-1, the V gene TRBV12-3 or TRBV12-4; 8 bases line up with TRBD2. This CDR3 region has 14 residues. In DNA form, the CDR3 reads TGTGCCAACAGTTTAGCGGGACGGTACAATGAGCAATTCTTC. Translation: CANSLAGRYNEQFF.

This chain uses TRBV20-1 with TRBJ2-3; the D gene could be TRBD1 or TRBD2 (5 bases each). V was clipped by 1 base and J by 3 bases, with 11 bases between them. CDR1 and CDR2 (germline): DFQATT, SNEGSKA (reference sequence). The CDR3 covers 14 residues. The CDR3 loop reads CSARAGAGTDTQYF. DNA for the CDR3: TGCAGTGCTAGAGCCGGGGCAGGGACAGATACGCAGTATTTT.

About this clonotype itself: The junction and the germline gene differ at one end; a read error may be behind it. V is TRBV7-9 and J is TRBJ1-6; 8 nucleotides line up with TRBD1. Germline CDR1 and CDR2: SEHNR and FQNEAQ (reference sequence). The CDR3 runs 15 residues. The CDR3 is CASSLGQGTLTPPHF. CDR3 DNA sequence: TGTGCCAGCAGCTTAGGACAGGGGACTTTGACACCCCCCCACTTT.

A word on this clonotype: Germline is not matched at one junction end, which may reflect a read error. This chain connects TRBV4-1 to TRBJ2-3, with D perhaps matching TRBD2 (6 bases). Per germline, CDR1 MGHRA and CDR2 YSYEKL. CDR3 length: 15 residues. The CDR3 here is CTSSQRDWGTDTQYF. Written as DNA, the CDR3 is TGCACCAGCAGCCAACGGGACTGGGGCACAGATACGCAGTATTTT.

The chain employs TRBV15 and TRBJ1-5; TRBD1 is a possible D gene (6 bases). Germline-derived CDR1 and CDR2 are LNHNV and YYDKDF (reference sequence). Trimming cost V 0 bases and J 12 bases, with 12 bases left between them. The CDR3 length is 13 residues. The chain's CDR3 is CATSRDPLGHQHF. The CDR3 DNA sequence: TGTGCCACCAGCAGAGACCCTTTGGGACACCAGCATTTT.

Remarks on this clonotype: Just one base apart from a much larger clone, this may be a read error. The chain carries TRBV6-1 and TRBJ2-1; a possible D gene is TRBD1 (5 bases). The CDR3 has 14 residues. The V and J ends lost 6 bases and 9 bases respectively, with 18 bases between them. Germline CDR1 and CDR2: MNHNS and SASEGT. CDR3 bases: TGTGCCAGCAGGAAGCCCGACGGACACATTGAGCAGTTCTTC. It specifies CASRKPDGHIEQFF.

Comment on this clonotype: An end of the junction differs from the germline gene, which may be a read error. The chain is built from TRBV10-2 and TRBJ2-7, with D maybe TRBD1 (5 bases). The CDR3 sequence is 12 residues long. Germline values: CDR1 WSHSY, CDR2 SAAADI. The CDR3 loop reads CNSMGRGDEQYF. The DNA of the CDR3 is TGTAACAGCATGGGAAGGGGTGACGAGCAGTACTTC.

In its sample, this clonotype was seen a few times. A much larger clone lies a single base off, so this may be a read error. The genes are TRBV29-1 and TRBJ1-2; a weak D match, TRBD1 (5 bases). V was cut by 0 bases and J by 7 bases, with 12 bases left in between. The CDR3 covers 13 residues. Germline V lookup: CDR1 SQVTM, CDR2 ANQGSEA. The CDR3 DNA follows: TGCAGCGTTGAAGAACAGACAGACTTTGGCTACACCTTC. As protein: CSVEEQTDFGYTF. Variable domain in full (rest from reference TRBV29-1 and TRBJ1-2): SAVISQKPSRDICQRGTSLTIQCQVDSQVTMMFWYRQQPGQSLTLIATANQGSEATYESGFVIDKFPISRPNLTFSTLTVSNMSPEDSSIYLCSVEEQTDFGYTFGSGTRLTVV.

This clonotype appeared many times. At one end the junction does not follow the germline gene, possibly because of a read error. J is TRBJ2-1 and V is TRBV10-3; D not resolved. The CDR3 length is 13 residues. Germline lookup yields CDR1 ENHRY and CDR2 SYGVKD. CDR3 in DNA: TGTGCCATCTCCTTTGACTCCGACAATGAGCAGTTCTTC. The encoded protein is CAISFDSDNEQFF.

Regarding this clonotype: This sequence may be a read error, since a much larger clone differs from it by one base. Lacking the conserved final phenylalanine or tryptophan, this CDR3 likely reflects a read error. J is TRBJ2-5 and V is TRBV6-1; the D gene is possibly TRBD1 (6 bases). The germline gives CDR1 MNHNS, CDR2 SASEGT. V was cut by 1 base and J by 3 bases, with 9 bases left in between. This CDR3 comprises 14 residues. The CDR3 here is CASSEGPGEETQYL. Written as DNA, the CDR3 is TGTGCCAGCAGTGAAGGGCCAGGGGAAGAGACCCAGTACTTA.

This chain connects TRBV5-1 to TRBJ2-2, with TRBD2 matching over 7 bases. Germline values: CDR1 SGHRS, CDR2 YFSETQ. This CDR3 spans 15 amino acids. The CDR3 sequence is CVCSLALAYTGELFF. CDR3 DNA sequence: TGCGTCTGCAGCTTGGCACTAGCGTACACCGGGGAGCTGTTTTTT.

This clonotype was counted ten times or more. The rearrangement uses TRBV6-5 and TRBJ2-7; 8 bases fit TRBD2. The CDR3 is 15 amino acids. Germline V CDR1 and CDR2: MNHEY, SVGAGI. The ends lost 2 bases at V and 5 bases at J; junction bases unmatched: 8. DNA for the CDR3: TGTGCCAGCAGTTACGTCGGACTAGCTACTCACGAGCAGTACTTC. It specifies CASSYVGLATHEQYF.

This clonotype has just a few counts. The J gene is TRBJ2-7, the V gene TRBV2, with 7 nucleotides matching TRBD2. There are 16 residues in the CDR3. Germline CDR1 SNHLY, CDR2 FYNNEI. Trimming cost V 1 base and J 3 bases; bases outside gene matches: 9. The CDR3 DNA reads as TGTGCCAGCAGTGAAGGGATGGGACTACACCGCTACGAGCAGTACTTC. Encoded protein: CASSEGMGLHRYEQYF.

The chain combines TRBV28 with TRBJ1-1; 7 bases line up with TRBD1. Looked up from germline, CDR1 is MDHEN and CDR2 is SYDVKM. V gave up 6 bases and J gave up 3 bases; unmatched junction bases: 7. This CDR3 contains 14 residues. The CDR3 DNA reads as TGTGCCAGCAGGAGGAGGGGGCCTTACACTGAAGCTTTCTTT. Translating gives CASRRRGPYTEAFF.